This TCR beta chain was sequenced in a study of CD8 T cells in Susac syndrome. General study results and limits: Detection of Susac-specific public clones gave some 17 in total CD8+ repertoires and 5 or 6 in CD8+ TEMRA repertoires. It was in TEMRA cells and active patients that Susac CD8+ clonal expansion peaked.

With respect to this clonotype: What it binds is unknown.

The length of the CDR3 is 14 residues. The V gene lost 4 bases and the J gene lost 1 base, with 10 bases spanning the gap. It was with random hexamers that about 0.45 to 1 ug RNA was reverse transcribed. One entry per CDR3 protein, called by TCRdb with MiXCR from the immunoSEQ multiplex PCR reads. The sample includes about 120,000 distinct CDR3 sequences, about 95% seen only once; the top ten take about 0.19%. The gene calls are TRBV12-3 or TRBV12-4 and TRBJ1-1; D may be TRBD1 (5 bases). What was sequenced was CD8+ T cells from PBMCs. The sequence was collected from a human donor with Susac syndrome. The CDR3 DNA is TGTGCCAGCAGTTCAGGGTTGACGAACACTGAAGCTTTCTTT. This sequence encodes CASSSGLTNTEAFF.